A selection of T cell receptor beta chains follows, all from one sample in a study of spatial heterogeneity in lung cancer. TCRdb re-derived calls from the 5' RACE reads in MiXCR, one entry per CDR3 protein. Here the sample spans several thousand distinct CDR3 sequences, roughly 17% being singletons. The material was lung tumor tissue, obtained at surgery. Every receptor here comes from a male donor with early-stage non-small cell lung cancer. The CDR3 runs from the conserved cysteine through the conserved F or W. D genes are given only for firm matches. A row's size may be missing; if present it is once, few, many or a size class.

j_call clone_size d_call v_call cdr3_aa cdr3_nt
TRBJ2-3 few . TRBV29-1 CSVENAGREDTQYF TGCAGCGTTGAAAACGCGGGGCGCGAAGATACGCAGTATTTT
TRBJ2-5 few TRBD2 TRBV12-3/TRBV12-4 CASRVGTSEETQYF TGTGCCAGCAGGGTCGGGACTAGTGAAGAGACCCAGTACTTC
TRBJ1-6 medium-sized . TRBV20-1 CSAHPDRGHLHF TGCAGTGCTCACCCTGACCGGGGCCATCTCCACTTT
TRBJ2-3 . . TRBV10-3 CAISATDTQYF TGTGCCATCAGTGCCACAGATACGCAGTATTTT
TRBJ2-5 . . TRBV18 CASSRKDSPATQYF TGTGCCAGCTCCCGAAAGGACTCACCTGCCACCCAGTACTTC
TRBJ2-7 . . TRBV4-1 CASSQGGGTYEQYF TGCGCCAGCAGCCAAGGCGGCGGGACCTACGAGCAGTACTTC
TRBJ2-2 medium-sized . TRBV7-2 CASSLGLGNTGELFF TGTGCCAGCAGCTTAGGTTTAGGGAACACCGGGGAGCTGTTTTTT
TRBJ2-7 medium-sized . TRBV6-1 CASSERHGSSYEQYF TGTGCCAGCAGTGAAAGACACGGAAGCTCCTACGAGCAGTACTTC
TRBJ1-2 few . TRBV29-1 CSVEGGVDYGYTF TGCAGCGTTGAAGGGGGAGTAGACTATGGCTACACCTTC
TRBJ2-5 . . TRBV19 CASSIGVRLNLETQYF TGTGCCAGTAGTATAGGGGTACGCCTAAACCTAGAGACCCAGTACTTC
TRBJ1-2 . . TRBV10-3 CAISDPSDMKIYGYTF TGTGCCATCAGTGACCCCTCGGACATGAAAATTTATGGCTACACCTTC
TRBJ2-5 . . TRBV3-1 CASSQEETQYF TGTGCCAGCAGCCAAGAGGAGACCCAGTACTTC
TRBJ2-7 large . TRBV29-1 CSATGMGAGIPYEQYF TGCAGCGCCACGGGGATGGGGGCAGGGATCCCCTACGAGCAGTACTTC
TRBJ2-5 few TRBD1 TRBV5-1 CASSTRDRGQETQYF TGCGCCAGCAGCACCCGGGACAGGGGGCAAGAGACCCAGTACTTC
TRBJ2-7 . . TRBV7-2 CASSLYYRAPEQYF TGTGCCAGCAGCTTATACTACAGGGCCCCCGAGCAGTACTTC
TRBJ2-2 many TRBD2 TRBV19 CASISKGTDPVAGATGELFF TGTGCCAGTATCTCGAAAGGGACAGACCCTGTAGCGGGAGCCACCGGGGAGCTGTTTTTT
TRBJ2-1 few TRBD1 TRBV6-2/TRBV6-3 CASRTGAYNEQFF TGTGCCAGCAGAACAGGGGCTTACAATGAGCAGTTCTTC
TRBJ1-5 large . TRBV12-3/TRBV12-4 CASSFAGQPQHF TGTGCCAGCAGTTTTGCTGGTCAGCCCCAGCATTTT
TRBJ2-7 medium-sized . TRBV11-1 CASSPLWAYEQYF TGTGCCAGCAGCCCCCTCTGGGCCTACGAGCAGTACTTC
TRBJ2-7 . . TRBV27 CASSRREGYEQYF TGTGCCAGCAGTCGTAGAGAGGGCTACGAGCAGTACTTC